The 21 T cell receptor beta chains below were found in one sample sequenced in a study of T cells after yellow fever vaccination. TCRdb processed the 5' RACE reads anew with MiXCR; each CDR3 protein has one entry. The sample lists 250,000 to 300,000 distinct CDR3 sequences, 10% to 15% occurring once. This sample comprised CD4+ T cells sorted from PBMCs, obtained 45 days after the yellow fever booster vaccination. These receptors originate from a man aged 30 to 45 who received the YFV17D yellow fever vaccine.

This clonotype turned up a few times. The chain is built from TRBV3-1 and TRBJ2-7; D perhaps matches TRBD2 (5 bases). CDR3 length equals 15 residues. Germline CDR1 LGHDT, CDR2 YNNKEL (reference sequence). V lost 1 base and J lost 2, with 12 bases in between. CDR3 nucleotides: TGTGCCAGCAGCCAAGGAGTGGGAGTTACCTACGAGCAGTACTTC. As protein: CASSQGVGVTYEQYF.

V gene TRBV7-2 combines with J gene TRBJ1-4, with D tentatively TRBD1 (5 bases). V lost 1 base to trimming and J lost 3 bases, with 15 bases between them. There are 17 residues in the CDR3. Germline V gives CDR1 SGHTA, CDR2 FQGNSA. The CDR3 spells CASSLGVRAGANEKLFF. The CDR3 region has the DNA TGTGCCAGCAGCTTAGGCGTTCGAGCGGGGGCTAATGAAAAACTGTTTTTT.

This clonotype was seen a handful of times. The rearrangement uses TRBV6-2 or TRBV6-3 and TRBJ2-1, with D possibly being TRBD1 or TRBD2 (5 bases each). The CDR3 covers 13 residues. CDR1 and CDR2 from the germline V gene are MNHEY and SVGEGT. V lost 6 bases and J lost 10, with 16 bases in between. The DNA for the CDR3 is TGTGCCAGCAGCATCGTGGGGACCGGGGAGCAGTTCTTC. Translating it yields CASSIVGTGEQFF.

Many counts were recorded for this clonotype. The gene calls are TRBV20-1 and TRBJ2-2; 10 nucleotides match TRBD2. There are 16 residues in the CDR3. J lost 1 base, V lost 2 bases, and 4 bases had no gene match. CDR1 DFQATT and CDR2 SNEGSKA come from the germline V gene (reference sequence). The CDR3 DNA reads TGCAGTGCTAGACTAGCGGGAGCCATGAACACCGGGGAGCTGTTTTTT. Translated, it gives CSARLAGAMNTGELFF.

This clonotype was seen a few times. The J gene is TRBJ2-7, the V gene TRBV27; TRBD2 aligns across 7 bases. The germline V gene encodes CDR1 MNHEY and CDR2 SMNVEV (reference sequence). The CDR3 length is 13 residues. V lost 7 bases to trimming and J lost 7 bases; unmatched junction nucleotides: 10. Here the CDR3 DNA reads TGTGCCAGCACGAGGACTAGATTAAGGGAGCAGTACTTC. As protein: CASTRTRLREQYF.

This clonotype was found many times. The chain recombines TRBV18 with TRBJ2-5, with TRBD1 identical over 7 bases. V was pared by 1 base and J by 5 bases, with 4 bases of the junction left unmatched. The CDR3 totals 14 residues. CDR1 is KGHSH and CDR2 is LQKENI in the germline V gene. The CDR3 DNA is TGTGCCAGCTCACCACGGACAGGAGTGGAGACCCAGTACTTC. This gives the protein CASSPRTGVETQYF.

This clonotype was picked up a small number of times. V usage is TRBV27 and J usage is TRBJ2-7; tentatively, D is TRBD1 (6 bases). This CDR3 is built from 15 residues. Per germline, CDR1 MNHEY and CDR2 SMNVEV (reference sequence). V dropped 6 bases and J dropped 3 bases, with 18 bases sitting between them. The CDR3, as DNA: TGTGCCAGCAGCCAAACACCCGACAGGAGCTACGAGCAGTACTTC. Residues: CASSQTPDRSYEQYF.

This clonotype was counted a few times. The chain recombines TRBV25-1 with TRBJ2-5; D unresolved. Germline assignment: CDR1 MGHDK and CDR2 SYGVNS. The CDR3 loop spans 14 amino acids. Trimming took 1 base from V and 3 from J, leaving 9 bases between them. This chain's CDR3 is CASSEFVKKETQYF. CDR3 in DNA: TGTGCCAGCAGTGAATTCGTGAAAAAAGAGACCCAGTACTTC.

The genes are TRBV7-9 and TRBJ2-1; D is undetermined. In germline, CDR1 is SEHNR, CDR2 FQNEAQ (reference sequence). This CDR3 is built from 15 residues. With 5 bases removed from V and 7 bases from J, the gap between germline ends came to 18 bases. CDR3 sequence reads: CASSPVGRAGNEQFF. CDR3 DNA: TGTGCCAGCAGCCCGGTGGGTAGAGCCGGAAATGAGCAGTTCTTC. Variable domain in full (rest from reference TRBV7-9 and TRBJ2-1): DTGVSQNPRHKITKRGQNVTFRCDPISEHNRLYWYRQTLGQGPEFLTYFQNEAQLEKSRLLSDRFSAERPKGSFSTLEIQRTEQGDSAMYLCASSPVGRAGNEQFFGPGTRLTVL.

This clonotype appeared a few times. The rearrangement links TRBV14 to TRBJ2-2; no definite D call. This CDR3 has 13 amino acids. Germline assignment: CDR1 SGHDN and CDR2 FVKESK. V was cut by 3 bases and J by 8 bases, with 10 bases left in between. The CDR3 sequence: CASSHGVRGELFF. The CDR3 nucleotides are TGTGCCAGCAGCCATGGGGTTCGGGGGGAGCTGTTTTTT.

This chain links TRBV29-1 with TRBJ2-3, with TRBD2 identical over 7 bases. V lost 5 bases, J lost 3 bases, and 8 bases stayed unmatched. The CDR3 totals 14 residues. Germline CDR1 is SQVTM and CDR2 is ANQGSEA. The CDR3 DNA follows: TGCAGCGTTCTCTCCCAGCGGGGAACAGATACGCAGTATTTT. As protein: CSVLSQRGTDTQYF.

The rearrangement uses TRBV7-2 and TRBJ1-4; D unresolved. Trimming removed 1 base from V and 8 bases from J, with 11 bases in between. Germline CDR1 is SGHTA and CDR2 is FQGNSA. This CDR3 is 14 amino acids long. The CDR3 nucleotides are TGTGCCAGCAGCTTAGGGGGAGCGGGAGAAAAACTGTTTTTT. Its translation is CASSLGGAGEKLFF.

The chain has TRBV12-3 or TRBV12-4 and TRBJ2-4; D is tentatively TRBD1 or TRBD2 (5 bases each). This CDR3 comprises 15 residues. Deletions cut 2 bases from V and 6 bases from J, with 14 bases between. The CDR3 region has the DNA TGTGCCAGCAGTTTATTTGGCGTGGGGACAAACATTCAGTACTTC. This encodes CASSLFGVGTNIQYF.

The chain is built from TRBV12-3 or TRBV12-4 and TRBJ2-3, with no clear D. The CDR3 extends over 14 amino acids. The V and J ends lost 2 bases and 0 bases respectively, with 6 bases between them. The CDR3: CASSLLGSTDTQYF. Written as DNA, the CDR3 is TGTGCCAGCAGTTTATTAGGCAGCACAGATACGCAGTATTTT.

There are a few counts of this clonotype. The chain uses TRBV5-5 and TRBJ2-5; D perhaps matches TRBD2 (7 bases). Trimming left V 6 bases short and J 4 bases short, with 13 bases between. CDR3 size: 13 residues. Per germline, CDR1 SGHKS and CDR2 YYEKEE (reference sequence). This CDR3 reads CASNMGGLETQYF. The DNA of the CDR3 is TGTGCCAGCAACATGGGGGGGCTAGAGACCCAGTACTTC.

The CDR3 DNA is TGTGCCAGTAGTATTGATCGTGTGATAGGGCGGAATGAGCAGTTCTTC. It codes for CASSIDRVIGRNEQFF. The chain has TRBV19 and TRBJ2-1; D not certain. Between the trimmed V and J ends, which lost 3 bases and 7 bases, there was a span of 19 bases. CDR3 size: 16 residues. CDR1 is LNHDA, CDR2 SQIVND, per germline (reference sequence).

The chain combines TRBV12-3 or TRBV12-4 with TRBJ2-1; 7 bases agree with TRBD2. V was clipped by 6 bases and J by 0 bases; unmatched bases: 5. There are 15 residues in the CDR3. The CDR3 protein is CASRGGGISYNEQFF. Written as DNA, the CDR3 is TGTGCCAGCAGGGGGGGGGGAATCTCCTACAATGAGCAGTTCTTC.

CDR3 loop: CASSVDGDIYNEQFF. Here the CDR3 DNA reads TGTGCCAGCAGCGTGGACGGGGACATCTACAATGAGCAGTTCTTC. The chain has TRBV9 and TRBJ2-1; D perhaps matches TRBD1 (6 bases). Trimming cost V 2 bases and J 3 bases, with 12 bases left between them. Germline V gene lookup returns CDR1 SGDLS and CDR2 YYNGEE. This CDR3 is 15 amino acids long.

This chain connects TRBV9 to TRBJ2-7, with 7 bases aligning to TRBD2. After removal of 4 bases from V and 4 bases from J, the junction contained 8 bases not matched to a gene. Germline CDR1 reads SGDLS; CDR2 reads YYNGEE. This CDR3 region has 14 residues. CDR3 in amino acids: CASSPTTSSYEQYF. In DNA, the CDR3 is TGTGCCAGCAGCCCCACGACTAGCTCGTACGAGCAGTACTTC.

The chain couples TRBV27 to TRBJ2-7; 7 positions match TRBD2. The CDR3 is 15 amino acids. After removal of 5 bases from V and 6 bases from J, the junction contained 13 bases not matched to a gene. Germline-derived CDR1 and CDR2 are MNHEY and SMNVEV (reference sequence). Here the CDR3 reads CASSPHLAALLEQYF. The CDR3 bases are TGTGCCAGCAGTCCGCACCTAGCGGCCCTTCTCGAGCAGTACTTC.

Of note for this clonotype: This may be a read error, as it is one base from a much larger clone. The chain has TRBV6-2 or TRBV6-3 and TRBJ2-3; D might be TRBD1 (6 bases). Germline CDR1 and CDR2: MNHEY and SVGEGT. The CDR3 covers 15 residues. This CDR3 reads CASSPFRGSTDTEYF. In DNA form, the CDR3 reads TGTGCCAGCAGCCCCTTCAGGGGATCCACAGATACGGAGTATTTT.